One sample yielded the 7 T cell receptor beta chains listed below, sequenced in a study of blood T cell repertoires in COVID-19. Some clones are missing from TCRdb's copy, which holds only in-frame ones; the method was immunoSEQ multiplex PCR. The sample gives about 220,000 clones, roughly 90% of which show up once; about 2.2% is in the top ten. The specimen was peripheral blood. Receptors originate from a man aged 25-45 years who had recovered from COVID-19.

The chain employs TRBV19 and TRBJ1-5, with D possibly TRBD1 on 6 matching bases. The length of the CDR3 is 15 residues. The V gene lost 7 bases and the J gene lost 4 bases, with 17 bases spanning the gap. Germline CDR1 reads LNHDA; CDR2 reads SQIVND (reference sequence). CDR3 region: CASISGTLQNQPQHF. The CDR3 DNA follows: TGTGCCAGTATATCCGGGACACTCCAAAATCAGCCCCAGCATTTT.

The table lists this clone with a count of one. The rearrangement uses TRBV7-9 and TRBJ1-5; D gene unclear. CDR3 length: 12 amino acids. V lost 4 bases to trimming and J lost 14 bases, with 15 bases between them. CDR1 is SEHNR and CDR2 is FQNEAQ in the germline V gene (reference sequence). CDR3 nucleotides: TGTGCCAGCAGCTCCCCAAGCCCGGAGAAGCATTTT. It encodes CASSSPSPEKHF.

V gene TRBV6-5 combines with J gene TRBJ2-7, with a possible D match to TRBD2 (5 bases). Germline CDR1 and CDR2: MNHEY and SVGAGI. The CDR3 consists of 13 residues. Trimming removed 0 bases from V and 7 bases from J, with 10 bases in between. As DNA, the CDR3 is TGTGCCAGCAGTTACTCCGGGGTACGTGAGCAGTACTTC. Its protein is CASSYSGVREQYF.

This clone was counted a single time. The CDR3 sequence: CASSLGVWGGQGYNEQFF. CDR3 DNA sequence: TGTGCCAGCAGCTTAGGGGTTTGGGGCGGCCAGGGCTACAATGAGCAGTTCTTC. V and J are TRBV11-2 and TRBJ2-1, with a weak D call TRBD1 (5 bases). This CDR3 comprises 18 residues. CDR1 is SGHAT, CDR2 FQNNGV, per germline. The V gene lost 1 base and the J gene lost 3 bases, with 19 bases spanning the gap.

This clone was detected only once. The chain couples TRBV3-1 (or the pseudogene TRBV3-2) to TRBJ1-1; D call uncertain. Trimming pared 11 bases from V and 2 bases from J, leaving 12 bases between. This CDR3 is built from 12 residues. Germline CDR1 LGHDT, CDR2 YNNKEL (reference sequence). This chain's CDR3 is CAVQSPNTEAFF. In nucleotides, the CDR3 is TGTGCCGTACAATCACCCAACACTGAAGCTTTCTTT.

The rearrangement uses TRBV6-5 and TRBJ1-1; no reliable D call. CDR1 and CDR2 (germline): MNHEY, SVGAGI. The V end was cut by 6 bases, the J end by 5 bases, with 13 bases between. The CDR3 has 13 residues. CDR3 DNA: TGTGCCAGCAGAACGACCGGGTGGACTGAAGCTTTCTTT. Translating it yields CASRTTGWTEAFF.

V is TRBV18 and J is TRBJ1-4, with a weak D call TRBD1 (5 bases). Per the germline V gene, CDR1 is KGHSH and CDR2 is LQKENI. The CDR3 spans 15 residues. Deletions cut 4 bases from V and 0 bases from J, with 9 bases between. CDR3 coding DNA: TGTGCCAGCTCACTACAGGACGCAACTAATGAAAAACTGTTTTTT. Its translation is CASSLQDATNEKLFF.